This passage covers 26 T cell receptor beta chains from one sample sequenced in a study of cytomegalovirus exposure and HLA in healthy donors. PCR involved 60 Vbeta and 13 Jbeta primers. The data were produced by immunoSEQ multiplex PCR, yet TCRdb's version contains in-frame clones alone and is incomplete. The sample lists roughly 100,000 clones; 83% were seen once. The sequencing sample was made of PBMCs. These receptors originate from a man between 18 and 35 years old in good health and CMV-seronegative.

The genes are TRBV7-3 and TRBJ2-5; tentative D call: TRBD2 (5 bases). CDR3 length equals 15 residues. Germline V gives CDR1 SGHTA, CDR2 FQGTGA. Trimming removed 1 base at V and 2 bases at J, with 11 bases between. Here the CDR3 DNA reads TGTGCCAGCAGCTTAAACGGCGGACTTCAAGAGACCCAGTACTTC. Protein: CASSLNGGLQETQYF.

The CDR3 nucleotides are TGTGCCAGCAGCCCACAGGACCACTATGGCTACACCTTC. Amino acids: CASSPQDHYGYTF. The J gene is TRBJ1-2, the V gene TRBV11-2; TRBD1 might be the D (5 bases). Germline V gives CDR1 SGHAT, CDR2 FQNNGV. The CDR3 contains 13 residues. Trimming removed 5 bases at V and 3 bases at J, with 10 bases between.

The chain couples TRBV7-9 to TRBJ2-5, with D tentatively TRBD2 (5 bases). The DNA end is a closer match to TRBJ2-7, so the J assignment may be wrong. The CDR3 contains 12 residues. Germline values: CDR1 SEHNR, CDR2 FQNEAQ (reference sequence). CDR3 residues: CASSPRGYEQYF. For the CDR3, the DNA is TGTGCCAGCAGCCCCCGGGGATACGAGCAGTACTTC.

The chain recombines TRBV14 with TRBJ1-3, with 7 nucleotides matching TRBD1. Germline assignment: CDR1 SGHDN and CDR2 FVKESK. The CDR3 runs 15 residues. Trimming removed 1 base from V and 1 base from J; junction bases left unmatched: 1. For the CDR3, the DNA is TGTGCCAGCAGCCAAGCAGGGGGTTCTGGAAACACCATATATTTT. Protein sequence: CASSQAGGSGNTIYF.

This clone has only a few counts. The CDR3 nucleotides read TGCGCCAGCACGAGTTGGGGCGGGGGTGAAAAACTGTTTTTT. Amino acid sequence: CASTSWGGGEKLFF. This sequence joins TRBV4-1 and TRBJ1-4, with D tentatively TRBD1 (5 bases). The V end was cut by 7 bases, the J end by 7 bases, with 16 bases between. The germline V gene has CDR1 MGHRA and CDR2 YSYEKL. The CDR3 consists of 14 residues.

In its sample, this clone was seen a few times. The chain joins TRBV28 to TRBJ2-7, with D possibly TRBD1 on 5 matching bases. In germline, CDR1 is MDHEN, CDR2 SYDVKM. This CDR3 spans 13 amino acids. V gave up 2 bases and J gave up 2 bases, with 7 bases separating them. CDR3: CASSLQGTYEQYF. The CDR3 DNA reads as TGTGCCAGCAGTTTACAGGGAACCTACGAGCAGTACTTC.

V usage is TRBV19 and J usage is TRBJ2-3; D not resolved. This CDR3 region has 12 residues. Trimming shortened V by 8 bases and J by 0 bases, and 6 bases separated the two germline ends. Germline CDR1 reads LNHDA; CDR2 reads SQIVND (reference sequence). The CDR3 spells CASYGSTDTQYF. The CDR3 DNA is TGTGCCAGTTACGGGAGCACAGATACGCAGTATTTT.

The chain recombines TRBV6-5 with TRBJ1-4, with 8 positions matching TRBD1. The CDR3 covers 14 residues. Germline trimming cut 6 bases from V and 8 bases from J; bases unmatched to any gene: 8. Looked up from germline, CDR1 is MNHEY and CDR2 is SVGAGI. In DNA, the CDR3 is TGTGCCAGCAGAAATTCAGGGGGCGGGGAAAAACTGTTTTTT. It codes for CASRNSGGGEKLFF.

This clone was seen only a few times. This chain connects TRBV6-1 to TRBJ1-1, with D tentatively TRBD1 (6 bases). V was cut by 5 bases and J by 0 bases, with 10 bases left in between. CDR3 length: 14 amino acids. Per germline, CDR1 MNHNS and CDR2 SASEGT. The DNA for the CDR3 is TGTGCCAGCAGTCGACAGGTTCTGAACACTGAAGCTTTCTTT. Residues: CASSRQVLNTEAFF.

The rearrangement joins TRBV4-1 to TRBJ1-2; D is perhaps TRBD1 (6 bases). Germline loops: CDR1 MGHRA, CDR2 YSYEKL. V shed 0 bases and J shed 8 bases, with 16 bases lying between them. The CDR3 contains 15 residues. CDR3 loop: CASSQERQVIQGYTF. CDR3 in DNA: TGCGCCAGCAGCCAAGAACGACAGGTCATTCAAGGCTACACCTTC.

V gene TRBV10-3 combines with J gene TRBJ2-7, with 11 bases that match TRBD1. The CDR3 loop spans 17 amino acids. The germline CDR1 and CDR2 sequences are ENHRY and SYGVKD. The trim removed 7 bases at V and 0 bases at J, leaving 11 bases unmatched. The CDR3 is CAITENPGQGVSYEQYF. The CDR3, as DNA: TGTGCCATCACCGAAAACCCGGGACAGGGGGTCTCCTACGAGCAGTACTTC.

This clone occurred a few times. The chain uses TRBV4-2 and TRBJ2-2, with 8 nucleotides matching TRBD2. From germline, CDR1 is LGHNA and CDR2 YNFKEQ. V dropped 2 bases and J dropped 5; count of bases not matched to a gene: 4. The CDR3 has 15 residues. This chain's CDR3 is CASSQQREFTGELFF. The CDR3, as DNA: TGTGCCAGCAGCCAACAGCGGGAGTTTACCGGGGAGCTGTTTTTT.

The chain recombines TRBV5-6 with TRBJ2-5; 7 bases match TRBD2. The CDR3 runs to 16 residues. Germline CDR1 is SGHDT and CDR2 is YYEEEE. With 5 bases clipped from V and 7 bases from J, the junction kept 17 bases outside the gene matches. DNA of the CDR3: TGTGCCAGCAGTCTTCAGACTAGCTCAACCCTGGGGACCCAGTACTTC. This translates into CASSLQTSSTLGTQYF.

In its sample, this clone was seen once. The CDR3 reads CASRWVGSNYGYTF. CDR3 sequence (DNA): TGTGCCAGTCGCTGGGTGGGCTCCAACTATGGCTACACCTTC. The rearrangement uses TRBV19 and TRBJ1-2; D is uncertain. This CDR3 contains 14 residues. Germline V gene sequence: CDR1 LNHDA, CDR2 SQIVND (reference sequence). Trimming took 8 bases from V and 2 from J, leaving 15 bases between them.

The rearrangement links TRBV18 to TRBJ2-7; 9 bases are a match to TRBD1. V shed 3 bases and J 3 bases; nucleotides not matched to a gene: 9. The length of the CDR3 is 16 residues. CDR1 and CDR2 from the germline V gene are KGHSH and LQKENI. CDR3 amino acids: CASSPWDRVKIYEQYF. CDR3 coding DNA: TGTGCCAGCTCACCCTGGGACAGGGTGAAAATCTACGAGCAGTACTTC.

This chain links TRBV6-5 with TRBJ1-3, with a possible D match to TRBD1 (6 bases). Germline V gives CDR1 MNHEY, CDR2 SVGAGI. Between the trimmed V and J ends, which lost 4 bases and 0 bases, there was a span of 13 bases. CDR3 size: 16 residues. The CDR3 spells CASSFLDRPSGNTIYF. CDR3 DNA sequence: TGTGCCAGCAGTTTCCTCGACAGGCCCTCTGGAAACACCATATATTTT.

The rearrangement links TRBV30 to TRBJ2-2; TRBD2 is a possible D gene (5 bases). The length of the CDR3 is 13 residues. Trimming left V 2 bases short and J 5 bases short, with 9 bases between. Germline V gene lookup returns CDR1 GTSNPN and CDR2 SVGIG (reference sequence). The DNA of the CDR3 is TGTGCCTGGAGTCGGGGTGGGACCGGGGAGCTGTTTTTT. Translated, it gives CAWSRGGTGELFF.

This chain links TRBV6-5 with TRBJ1-1; D not certain. CDR1 MNHEY and CDR2 SVGAGI come from the germline V gene. Trimming pared 0 bases from V and 0 bases from J, leaving 11 bases between. This CDR3 region has 16 residues. The chain's CDR3 is CASSYSSEGLNTEAFF. The CDR3 DNA is TGTGCCAGCAGTTACTCGAGTGAGGGTTTGAACACTGAAGCTTTCTTT.

The rearrangement uses TRBV6-1 and TRBJ1-2; TRBD1 matches 7 bases. Losses at the gene ends were 6 bases for V and 6 bases for J; bases not matched to a gene: 10. This CDR3 has 14 residues. The germline CDR1 and CDR2 sequences are MNHNS and SASEGT. CDR3 loop: CASRVPGGLNGYTF. The CDR3 DNA reads TGTGCCAGCAGGGTTCCAGGGGGGCTGAATGGCTACACCTTC.

This rearrangement joins TRBV11-2 to TRBJ2-1; D not resolved. Trimming took off 5 bases at V and 8 bases at J, with 22 bases between the two ends. There are 16 residues in the CDR3. Per germline, CDR1 SGHAT and CDR2 FQNNGV. The CDR3 loop reads CASSPLAISVGHEQFF. The CDR3 DNA reads TGTGCCAGCAGCCCTTTGGCGATATCTGTTGGGCATGAGCAGTTCTTC.

The V gene is TRBV11-2, the J gene TRBJ1-1; D unclear. V gave up 0 bases and J gave up 0 bases, with 5 bases separating them. Per the germline V gene, CDR1 is SGHAT and CDR2 is FQNNGV. This CDR3 is built from 14 residues. The CDR3 DNA is TGTGCCAGCAGCTTAGAGTCCGTGAACACTGAAGCTTTCTTT. Translation gives CASSLESVNTEAFF.

Notes on this clone: One end of the junction fails to match germline, which may point to a read error. The chain uses TRBV7-7 and TRBJ2-1; possibly TRBD2 for D (6 bases). This CDR3 has 15 residues. CDR1 is SSHAT and CDR2 is FNYEAQ in the germline V gene (reference sequence). The chain's CDR3 is CASSKGPSDSNEQFF. CDR3 sequence (DNA): TGTGCTAGCAGTAAGGGGCCTAGCGATTCCAATGAGCAGTTCTTC.

The chain combines TRBV5-4 with TRBJ2-7; 15 bases match TRBD2. Germline V gene sequence: CDR1 SGHNT, CDR2 YYREEE (reference sequence). The trim removed 3 bases at V and 7 bases at J, leaving 2 bases unmatched. The CDR3 has 14 residues. CDR3 in amino acids: CASSSGLAGGEQYF. CDR3 nucleotide sequence: TGTGCCAGCAGCTCTGGACTAGCGGGAGGGGAGCAGTACTTC.

V and J are TRBV9 and TRBJ2-1, with 11 bases lining up with TRBD2. J was trimmed by 9 bases and V by 4 bases; bases with no gene match: 6. CDR3 length: 14 amino acids. Germline V gives CDR1 SGDLS, CDR2 YYNGEE. CDR3 protein: CASSSTSGSPEQFF. Here the CDR3 DNA reads TGTGCCAGCAGCTCCACTAGCGGGAGTCCTGAGCAGTTCTTC.

CDR3 coding DNA: TGTGCCAGTGGATACAACAGGGCTGGAAACACCATATATTTT. It is translated as CASGYNRAGNTIYF. The chain carries TRBV19 and TRBJ1-3, with D possibly TRBD1 on 6 matching bases. Trimming pared 8 bases from V and 2 bases from J, leaving 13 bases between. Germline V gene lookup returns CDR1 LNHDA and CDR2 SQIVND (reference sequence). The CDR3 spans 14 residues.

V and J are TRBV27 and TRBJ2-1; TRBD1 matches 12 bases. The CDR3 totals 16 residues. Looked up from germline, CDR1 is MNHEY and CDR2 is SMNVEV (reference sequence). The trim removed 5 bases at V and 8 bases at J, leaving 10 bases unmatched. The CDR3 sequence is CASSLRPGQGADEQFF. CDR3 bases: TGTGCCAGCAGTCTCCGACCGGGACAGGGGGCGGATGAGCAGTTCTTC.